Listed here are 31 T cell receptor beta chains from one sample, sequenced in a study of shared clonotypes between healthy human individuals. The repertoire was sequenced with immunoSEQ multiplex PCR; TCRdb's copy has only in-frame clones and lacks some. Of 980,000 or so clones listed, roughly 72% were seen once; the top ten hold about 1.5%. Sequencing was carried out using memory CD4+ T cells sorted from blood. Subset noted: CD45RA-negative fraction. These receptors all come from a man between 18 and 35 years old in good health.

The V call is TRBV18, the J call TRBJ1-2, with D maybe TRBD1 (5 bases). Germline loops: CDR1 KGHSH, CDR2 LQKENI. The CDR3 loop spans 13 amino acids. Trimming stripped 1 base from V and 8 bases from J, with 11 bases between. The CDR3 spells CASSPLQEGGYTF. The DNA of the CDR3 is TGTGCCAGCTCACCACTACAGGAGGGCGGCTACACCTTC. The full variable domain, with the rest looked up from reference TRBV18 and TRBJ1-2, is NAGVMQNPRHLVRRRGQEARLRCSPMKGHSHVYWYRQLPEEGLKFMVYLQKENIIDESGMPKERFSAEFPKEGPSILRIQQVVRGDSAAYFCASSPLQEGGYTFGSGTRLTVV.

This clone was found many times. This CDR3 is also generated by other DNA sequences in the sample. V usage is TRBV20-1 and J usage is TRBJ2-7, with unresolved D. The CDR3 has 11 amino acids. Trimming removed 0 bases from V and 5 bases from J, with 5 bases in between. Germline CDR1 and CDR2: DFQATT and SNEGSKA (reference sequence). Here the CDR3 reads CSARDLNEQYF. In nucleotides, the CDR3 is TGCAGTGCTAGAGATCTTAACGAGCAGTACTTC.

This chain joins TRBV5-1 and TRBJ1-1; TRBD1 might be the D (6 bases). Per the germline V gene, CDR1 is SGHRS and CDR2 is YFSETQ. The CDR3 is 17 residues long. Deletions cut 0 bases from V and 4 bases from J, with 19 bases between. The CDR3 coding sequence is TGCGCCAGCAGCTTGGCCCCAGGAACAGGGAGAGGCACTGAAGCTTTCTTT. Its protein product is CASSLAPGTGRGTEAFF.

The chain carries TRBV5-1 and TRBJ2-7, with TRBD1 matching over 8 bases. CDR1 and CDR2 (germline): SGHRS, YFSETQ. The trim removed 0 bases at V and 5 bases at J, leaving 7 bases unmatched. The CDR3 is made up of 15 amino acids. The CDR3 DNA follows: TGCGCCAGCAGCTTGGCCCTGAACAGGGGGGACGAGCAGTACTTC. Translated, it gives CASSLALNRGDEQYF. The entire variable domain, with the rest obtained from reference TRBV5-1 and TRBJ2-7, is as follows: KAGVTQTPRYLIKTRGQQVTLSCSPISGHRSVSWYQQTPGQGLQFLFEYFSETQRNKGNFPGRFSGRQFSNSRSEMNVSTLELGDSALYLCASSLALNRGDEQYFGPGTRLTVT.

The chain links TRBV7-2 to TRBJ2-7; tentative D call: TRBD1 (6 bases). CDR1 is SGHTA, CDR2 FQGNSA, per germline. V lost 2 bases and J lost 2, with 19 bases in between. The CDR3 runs to 17 residues. The CDR3 sequence is CASSLRGRQGLAYEQYF. The CDR3 DNA reads as TGTGCCAGCAGCTTAAGGGGACGGCAGGGGCTAGCCTACGAGCAGTACTTC. Variable domain in full (rest from reference TRBV7-2 and TRBJ2-7): GAGVSQSPSNKVTEKGKDVELRCDPISGHTALYWYRQSLGQGLEFLIYFQGNSAPDKSGLPSDRFSAERTGGSVSTLTIQRTQQEDSAVYLCASSLRGRQGLAYEQYFGPGTRLTVT.

This clone was seen once. This sample includes further DNA sequences coding for the same CDR3. The chain employs TRBV28 and TRBJ2-2; 8 positions match TRBD1. The CDR3 has 15 residues. Germline V gene lookup returns CDR1 MDHEN and CDR2 SYDVKM. V was pared by 4 bases and J by 4 bases, with 5 bases of the junction left unmatched. The CDR3 loop is CASSSQGAGTGELFF. The CDR3, as DNA: TGTGCCAGCAGTTCTCAGGGGGCTGGCACCGGGGAGCTGTTTTTT.

The rearrangement joins TRBV5-4 to TRBJ2-7; D could derive from TRBD1 or TRBD2 (5 bases each). Germline V gene lookup returns CDR1 SGHNT and CDR2 YYREEE (reference sequence). The V end was cut by 6 bases, the J end by 5 bases, with 18 bases between. This CDR3 is built from 14 residues. CDR3 sequence: CASTPGPLLNEQYF. Written as DNA, the CDR3 is TGTGCCAGCACCCCGGGACCCCTCTTGAACGAGCAGTACTTC.

This clone has just one count. The genes are TRBV5-1 and TRBJ2-7; D gene ambiguous. Germline V gene lookup returns CDR1 SGHRS and CDR2 YFSETQ. V was pared by 3 bases and J by 0 bases, with 13 bases between. CDR3 size: 15 residues. CDR3 amino acids: CASSSGQIYSYEQYF. CDR3 nucleotide sequence: TGCGCCAGCAGCTCGGGCCAAATTTACTCCTACGAGCAGTACTTC.

The V call is TRBV28, the J call TRBJ2-5, with 9 bases fitting TRBD1. The germline V gene encodes CDR1 MDHEN and CDR2 SYDVKM. Unmatched junction bases numbered 11, after V lost 7 bases and J lost 5 bases. The CDR3 sequence is 15 residues long. In DNA form, the CDR3 reads TGTGCCAGCACTCCCACCGGGACAGGGTGGGAGACCCAGTACTTC. Its translation is CASTPTGTGWETQYF.

V and J are TRBV5-1 and TRBJ2-6; no reliable D call. Trimming removed 4 bases at V and 2 bases at J, with 10 bases between. CDR1 is SGHRS, CDR2 YFSETQ, per germline. This CDR3 is built from 15 residues. Written as DNA, the CDR3 is TGCGCCAGCAGCGCACAAGGGACTGGGGCCAACGTCCTGACTTTC. Protein sequence: CASSAQGTGANVLTF. Complete variable domain (other parts from reference TRBV5-1 and TRBJ2-6): KAGVTQTPRYLIKTRGQQVTLSCSPISGHRSVSWYQQTPGQGLQFLFEYFSETQRNKGNFPGRFSGRQFSNSRSEMNVSTLELGDSALYLCASSAQGTGANVLTFGAGSRLTVL.

This clone appeared once. This sequence joins TRBV5-1 and TRBJ2-3, with a possible D match to TRBD2 (5 bases). Germline lookup yields CDR1 SGHRS and CDR2 YFSETQ. The germline V and J ends were trimmed by 4 bases and 6 bases, with 15 bases remaining between them. This CDR3 is built from 14 residues. The CDR3 here is CASSEGEMADTQYF. As DNA, the CDR3 is TGCGCCAGCAGCGAGGGAGAGATGGCGGATACGCAGTATTTT.

The J gene is TRBJ2-4, the V gene TRBV18, with TRBD1 matching over 9 bases. V was pared by 2 bases and J by 7 bases, with 9 bases of the junction left unmatched. The CDR3 is 16 residues long. The V gene's germline CDR1 is KGHSH and CDR2 LQKENI. In DNA, the CDR3 is TGTGCCAGCTCACCATTAGGGACAGGGCCACGGAACATTCAGTACTTC. Its protein is CASSPLGTGPRNIQYF.

The rearrangement links TRBV30 to TRBJ1-1; 8 bases match TRBD1. Germline CDR1 reads GTSNPN; CDR2 reads SVGIG (reference sequence). Trimming took 4 bases from V and 7 from J; bases not matched to a gene: 8. The CDR3 has 13 amino acids. Here the CDR3 reads CAWNPQGVSEAFF. The CDR3 DNA follows: TGTGCCTGGAACCCACAGGGGGTCAGTGAAGCTTTCTTT.

The gene calls are TRBV5-1 and TRBJ1-1, with D maybe TRBD1 (6 bases). CDR1 is SGHRS, CDR2 YFSETQ, per germline. Trimming left V 4 bases short and J 1 base short, with 14 bases between. The CDR3 spans 15 residues. The CDR3: CASSLTGNPNTEAFF. In DNA form, the CDR3 reads TGCGCCAGCAGCCTGACAGGAAACCCGAACACTGAAGCTTTCTTT.

The chain employs TRBV4-2 and TRBJ2-3; D unresolved. This CDR3 has 15 residues. The V gene lost 0 bases and the J gene lost 3 bases, with 10 bases spanning the gap. The germline V gene encodes CDR1 LGHNA and CDR2 YNFKEQ. The CDR3 bases are TGTGCCAGCAGCCAAGACCCCCGTTCGACAGATACGCAGTATTTT. Translating it yields CASSQDPRSTDTQYF.

The CDR3, as DNA: TGTGCCAGCAGCTTAGCGTCGGTCAGGGGAAGGTACGAGCAGTACTTC. This sequence encodes CASSLASVRGRYEQYF. This chain uses TRBV11-2 with TRBJ2-7, with D possibly TRBD1 on 6 matching bases. The germline CDR1 and CDR2 sequences are SGHAT and FQNNGV. V was shortened by 1 base and J by 4 bases, with 17 bases between the two germline ends. The CDR3 is made up of 16 amino acids.

This chain uses TRBV20-1 with TRBJ2-7, with D perhaps TRBD2 (5 bases). Germline CDR1 DFQATT, CDR2 SNEGSKA (reference sequence). The CDR3 is 10 amino acids. V was cut by 5 bases and J by 7 bases, with 9 bases left in between. The CDR3 coding sequence is TGCAGTGCTCCGGGGTTTGAGCAGTACTTC. Its translation is CSAPGFEQYF.

Concerning this clone: Other DNA sequences within the sample encode an identical CDR3. The gene calls are TRBV5-4 and TRBJ2-5; D ambiguous. The germline V and J ends were trimmed by 0 bases and 2 bases, with 2 bases remaining between them. Germline CDR1 SGHNT, CDR2 YYREEE (reference sequence). CDR3 length: 12 amino acids. CDR3 loop: CASSLDQETQYF. DNA of the CDR3: TGTGCCAGCAGCTTGGATCAAGAGACCCAGTACTTC.

The chain combines TRBV28 with TRBJ1-1; 8 positions match TRBD1. V shed 6 bases and J 1 base; nucleotides not matched to a gene: 7. This CDR3 region has 15 residues. In germline, CDR1 is MDHEN, CDR2 SYDVKM. The CDR3 reads CASRPGQGANTEAFF. The CDR3 DNA sequence: TGTGCCAGCAGGCCCGGGCAGGGGGCGAACACTGAAGCTTTCTTT.

CDR3 nucleotides: TGTGCCAGCAGTCCCGGGACTAGCACGTATACGCAGTATTTT. It specifies CASSPGTSTYTQYF. J is TRBJ2-3 and V is TRBV28; 9 positions match TRBD2. The V gene's germline CDR1 is MDHEN and CDR2 SYDVKM. The CDR3 consists of 14 residues. Trimming at V came to 5 bases and at J to 7 bases, leaving 7 bases not matched to a gene.

V usage is TRBV6-5 and J usage is TRBJ2-1; D gene unclear. Trimming shortened V by 4 bases and J by 2 bases, and 6 bases separated the two germline ends. The CDR3 sequence is 13 residues long. CDR1 and CDR2 (germline): MNHEY, SVGAGI. The chain's CDR3 is CASSFDTYNEQFF. The CDR3 bases are TGTGCCAGCAGTTTTGACACCTACAATGAGCAGTTCTTC.

This clone has a single count. The chain combines TRBV15 with TRBJ1-3; D is uncertain. The CDR3 is made up of 16 amino acids. CDR1 is LNHNV, CDR2 YYDKDF, per germline (reference sequence). Trimming stripped 0 bases from V and 4 bases from J, with 13 bases between. This CDR3 is CATSREYGVEGNTIYF. DNA for the CDR3: TGTGCCACCAGCAGAGAGTATGGGGTGGAAGGAAACACCATATATTTT.

The gene calls are TRBV10-3 and TRBJ1-1; no firm D call. CDR3 length: 13 amino acids. The ends were cut back, 11 bases at V and 0 bases at J, with 13 bases in the middle. The V gene's germline CDR1 is ENHRY and CDR2 SYGVKD. CDR3 loop: CASGAGLNTEAFF. The CDR3 bases are TGTGCCTCCGGAGCGGGGTTGAACACTGAAGCTTTCTTT.

V is TRBV10-2 and J is TRBJ1-2, with 9 bases matching TRBD1. This CDR3 is 14 amino acids long. V trimming: 8 bases; J trimming: 1 base; junction bases outside the gene matches: 5. Germline values: CDR1 WSHSY, CDR2 SAAADI. CDR3 loop: CASGKGQGNYGYTF. The CDR3 nucleotides read TGCGCCAGCGGAAAGGGACAGGGTAACTATGGCTACACCTTC.

V and J are TRBV5-1 and TRBJ2-7, with 10 bases lining up with TRBD1. From germline, CDR1 is SGHRS and CDR2 YFSETQ. Trimming cost V 5 bases and J 4 bases; bases outside gene matches: 9. CDR3 length: 15 amino acids. In DNA, the CDR3 is TGCGCCAGCAGACGGGGGACAGGGGAATATTACGAGCAGTACTTC. Translating gives CASRRGTGEYYEQYF. Based on the CDR3 plus reference TRBV5-1 and TRBJ2-7, the full variable domain is KAGVTQTPRYLIKTRGQQVTLSCSPISGHRSVSWYQQTPGQGLQFLFEYFSETQRNKGNFPGRFSGRQFSNSRSEMNVSTLELGDSALYLCASRRGTGEYYEQYFGPGTRLTVT.

Comment on this clone: A read error may explain this, as a much larger clone is one base away. Other DNA sequences in this specimen translate into the identical CDR3. The rearrangement uses TRBV5-1 and TRBJ1-1, with 9 bases matching TRBD1. V was pared by 3 bases and J by 1 base, with 1 base of the junction left unmatched. The CDR3 spans 14 residues. Germline V gene sequence: CDR1 SGHRS, CDR2 YFSETQ. CDR3 sequence reads: CASSSGQGNTEAFF. The CDR3 nucleotides read TGCGCCAGCAGCTCGGGACAGGGGAACACTGAAGCTTTCTTT.

This CDR3 reads CASSPCLRGRNSPLHF. DNA of the CDR3: TGTGCCAGCAGCCCATGTCTTAGGGGGCGGAATTCACCCCTCCACTTT. The J gene is TRBJ1-6, the V gene TRBV21-1; the table calls TRBD1, which could not be checked here. TRBV21-1 counts as a pseudogene. The CDR3 sequence is 16 residues long.

The rearrangement joins TRBV11-2 to TRBJ2-7; 10 nucleotides align to TRBD1. The CDR3 covers 16 residues. V shed 1 base, J shed 3 bases, and the junction held 6 bases outside the gene matches. The germline V gene encodes CDR1 SGHAT and CDR2 FQNNGV. The CDR3 DNA reads as TGTGCCAGCAGCTTAGGGCGGGGGACAGGGGTCTACGAGCAGTACTTC. Its translation: CASSLGRGTGVYEQYF.

The gene calls are TRBV5-8 and TRBJ1-2; D perhaps matches TRBD1 (5 bases). Germline V gives CDR1 SGHTS, CDR2 YDEGEE. The V end was cut by 2 bases, the J end by 6 bases, with 20 bases between. CDR3 length equals 16 residues. The CDR3 DNA is TGTGCCAGCAGCTTAGGGACCGCGATAGGGTTGGATGGCTACACCTTC. Translated: CASSLGTAIGLDGYTF. Drawing the rest from reference TRBV5-8 and TRBJ1-2, the complete variable domain is EAGVTQSPTHLIKTRGQQATLRCSPISGHTSVYWYQQALGLGLQFLLWYDEGEERNRGNFPPRFSGRQFPNYSSELNVNALELEDSALYLCASSLGTAIGLDGYTFGSGTRLTVV.

This chain uses TRBV28 with TRBJ1-1, with D unresolved. This CDR3 contains 11 residues. The germline gives CDR1 MDHEN, CDR2 SYDVKM. V lost 3 bases, J lost 7 bases, and 6 bases lay in between. CDR3 bases: TGTGCCAGCAGTTTGGATCGTGAAGCTTTCTTT. It translates to CASSLDREAFF.

This clone appeared once. The CDR3 sequence is CASRDTWDQPQHF. The DNA of the CDR3 is TGTGCCAGCAGGGACACCTGGGATCAGCCCCAGCATTTT. The chain combines TRBV6-1 with TRBJ1-5; D perhaps matches TRBD1 (5 bases). The germline V and J ends were trimmed by 6 bases and 5 bases, with 11 bases remaining between them. CDR3 length equals 13 residues. The germline CDR1 and CDR2 sequences are MNHNS and SASEGT.